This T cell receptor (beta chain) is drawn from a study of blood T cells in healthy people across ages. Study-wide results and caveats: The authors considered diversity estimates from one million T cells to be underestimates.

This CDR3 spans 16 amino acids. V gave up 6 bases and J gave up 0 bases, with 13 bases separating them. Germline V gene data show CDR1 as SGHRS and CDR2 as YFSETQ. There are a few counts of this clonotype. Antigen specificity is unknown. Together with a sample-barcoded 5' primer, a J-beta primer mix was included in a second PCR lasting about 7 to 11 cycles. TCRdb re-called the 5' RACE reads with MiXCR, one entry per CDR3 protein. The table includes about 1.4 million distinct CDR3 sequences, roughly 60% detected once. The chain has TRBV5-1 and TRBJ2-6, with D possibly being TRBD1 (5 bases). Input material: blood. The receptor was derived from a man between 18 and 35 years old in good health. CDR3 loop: CASTPDTYSGANVLTF. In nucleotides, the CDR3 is TGCGCCAGCACCCCGGACACATACTCTGGGGCCAACGTCCTGACTTTC.